This TCR beta chain was identified in a study of cytomegalovirus exposure and HLA in healthy donors. Use of 60 Vbeta and 13 Jbeta primers characterized the PCR. The protocol was immunoSEQ multiplex PCR, while the TCRdb copy is restricted to in-frame clones and leaves out a portion. The sample yields roughly 200,000 clones, about four fifths seen once. Points on this clone: Compared with germline, one end of the junction differs, possibly owing to a read error.

CDR3 length equals 16 residues. Germline-derived CDR1 and CDR2 are SGHVS and FQNEAQ. This chain links TRBV7-8 with TRBJ2-6; maybe TRBD1 (6 bases). Sample: PBMCs. This receptor was taken from a man aged 25-40 years in good health and CMV-seronegative. In DNA form, the CDR3 reads TGTGCCAGCATTCCCACAGGGAGCTCTGGGGCCAGCGTCCTGACTTTC. It encodes CASIPTGSSGASVLTF.